This TCR beta chain is from a study of CD4+ T cells in melanoma. There are 15 residues in the CDR3. Between the trimmed V and J ends, which lost 9 bases and 4 bases, there was a span of 21 bases. Germline CDR1 and CDR2: SNHLY and FYNNEI. Profiled with immunoSEQ multiplex PCR; TCRdb holds only in-frame clones, not every one. Of about 140,000 clones listed, roughly 91% are singletons. This sequence was found in a human donor with melanoma. This chain uses TRBV2 with TRBJ1-2; D is possibly TRBD1 (5 bases). Here the CDR3 reads CASRRPGGGPYGYTF. The CDR3 bases are TGTGCCAGTAGACGCCCCGGGGGGGGTCCCTATGGCTACACCTTC.